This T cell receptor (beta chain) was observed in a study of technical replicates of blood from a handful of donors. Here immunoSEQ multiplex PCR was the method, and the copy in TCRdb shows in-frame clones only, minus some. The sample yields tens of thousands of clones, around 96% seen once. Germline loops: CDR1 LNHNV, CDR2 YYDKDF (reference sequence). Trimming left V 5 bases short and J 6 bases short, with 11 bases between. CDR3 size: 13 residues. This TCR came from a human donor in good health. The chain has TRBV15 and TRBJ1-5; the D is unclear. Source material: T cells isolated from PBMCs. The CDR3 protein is CATSFTRGQPQHF. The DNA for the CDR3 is TGTGCCACCAGCTTCACCAGAGGTCAGCCCCAGCATTTT.